This T cell receptor (beta chain) was recorded in a study of cytomegalovirus exposure and HLA in healthy donors. The study, taken as a whole, reports: Reports credit the classifier with highly specific, highly sensitive diagnosis of cytomegalovirus status. Sequencing likely generated an artifact that appeared as a cluster of highly shared sequence variants.

The PCR contained 60 Vbeta and 13 Jbeta primers. Clones were sequenced by immunoSEQ multiplex PCR, and TCRdb holds only the in-frame ones, with some missing. The repertoire holds 95,000 to 150,000 clones, around 66% seen once, with under 9% in the top ten. The CDR3 runs 11 residues. Per germline, CDR1 DFQATT and CDR2 SNEGSKA (reference sequence). Regarding donors, all were healthy bone marrow donors. Concerning this clone itself: Its target is not known.

This chain connects TRBV20-1 to TRBJ1-2, with TRBD1 as a possible D gene (6 bases). The sequenced sample was PBMCs. This TCR came from a woman aged 35 to 49 in good health and CMV-seropositive. The CDR3 bases are TGCAGCGCACAGGGCTCTCGAGGCTACACCTTC. This codes for CSAQGSRGYTF.